Below, 5 T cell receptor beta chains from the same sample are listed, as sequenced in a study of blood T cell repertoires in COVID-19 (dated by TCRdb to the early 2020s). Receptor amplification or capture employed the immunoSEQ multiplex PCR assay. In TCRdb, the immuneACCESS table is reduced to in-frame sequences with V and J assigned. These tables do not hold every clone; where another copy was compared, an unresolved V gene accounts for under half, and the others remain unexplained. The sample table records approximately 250,000 clones; 65% to 90% of these occur just once. The leading ten clones occupy about 9.1% of the sample. Sequenced material: PBMCs or T cells enriched from blood (not recorded which). These receptors all stem from a woman between 50 and 59 years old with acute COVID-19.

The V and J genes are TRBV30 and TRBJ2-2, with TRBD2 matching 8 bases. Losses at the gene ends were 4 bases for V and 8 bases for J; bases not matched to a gene: 12. The length of the CDR3 is 15 residues. Germline lookup yields CDR1 GTSNPN and CDR2 SVGIG (reference sequence). The CDR3 DNA is TGTGCCTGGAATCGGGCGGGGGGTCCTTCTGGGGAGCTGTTTTTT. Translated: CAWNRAGGPSGELFF.

The chain uses TRBV18 and TRBJ1-5, with D uncertain. Deletions cut 3 bases from V and 2 bases from J, with 11 bases between. This CDR3 is 15 amino acids long. CDR1 is KGHSH and CDR2 is LQKENI in the germline V gene. CDR3 residues: CASSPGGDGNQPQHF. For the CDR3, the DNA is TGTGCCAGCTCACCCGGAGGTGACGGCAATCAGCCCCAGCATTTT.

The chain recombines TRBV7-3 with TRBJ1-2; perhaps TRBD1 as D (5 bases). The CDR3 loop spans 14 amino acids. Germline V gene sequence: CDR1 SGHTA, CDR2 FQGTGA. The V end lost 5 bases, the J end lost 4 bases, and 14 bases lay between the germline ends. The CDR3 DNA is TGTGCCAGCAGCAGCCAACCGGGGGGCTATGGCTACACCTTC. This gives the protein CASSSQPGGYGYTF.

CDR3: CASSLAISGIRAFF. CDR3 coding DNA: TGTGCCAGCAGCTTAGCAATTTCAGGGATTCGAGCTTTCTTT. V is TRBV7-9 and J is TRBJ1-1; TRBD1 might be the D (5 bases). This CDR3 has 14 amino acids. Germline CDR1 SEHNR, CDR2 FQNEAQ (reference sequence). Trimming removed 0 bases at V and 10 bases at J, with 15 bases between.

A few counts support this clone. V is TRBV3-1 (or the pseudogene TRBV3-2) and J is TRBJ1-1; D not certain. There are 16 residues in the CDR3. The germline V and J ends were trimmed by 1 base and 1 base, with 13 bases remaining between them. Germline CDR1 reads LGHDT; CDR2 reads YNNKEL (reference sequence). The CDR3 region has the DNA TGTGCCAGCAGCCAAGCTGGCCCCCCCTCGAACACTGAAGCTTTCTTT. Protein product: CASSQAGPPSNTEAFF.